What follows describes a single T cell receptor beta chain. Every subset had its genomic DNA shared out evenly among several immunoSEQ plates. Profiling relied on immunoSEQ multiplex PCR, and the TCRdb table lists in-frame clones only, not all of them. The sample has roughly 1,000,000 clones; more than 75% are singletons. The healthy adult donors were HIV-negative and reported no recent acute infections or vaccinations. This sample stems from a study of shared clonotypes between healthy human individuals. From germline, CDR1 is KGHSH and CDR2 LQKENI. This CDR3 is 14 amino acids long. The V gene end was trimmed by 4 bases and the J gene end by 3 bases; junction bases not matched to a gene: 4.

The sequence was obtained from a young man in good health. Some clones in this sample may be carry-over from other donors' samples. The chain employs TRBV18 and TRBJ1-1; the match to TRBD1 covers 8 bases. Sequencing was carried out using memory CD4+ T cells from PBMCs. Specified subset: CD45RA-negative fraction. This CDR3 reads CASSQDRGDTEAFF. CDR3 nucleotides: TGTGCCAGCTCACAAGACAGGGGTGACACTGAAGCTTTCTTT.